This T cell receptor beta chain was found in a study of shared clonotypes between healthy human individuals. The genomic DNA of each subset was split evenly across several immunoSEQ plates. Method: immunoSEQ multiplex PCR; TCRdb's copy keeps in-frame clones and lacks some. Of around 690,000 clones in the sample, roughly 87% were seen once. This CDR3 has 13 amino acids. The germline V gene has CDR1 MGHDK and CDR2 SYGVNS. Trimming stripped 6 bases from V and 5 bases from J, with 13 bases between. Regarding the study as a whole: Naive subsets tended to show greater estimated richness than memory subsets. The rarefaction results pointed to incomplete sorted-subset sequencing despite large depth.

With respect to this clone: Its antigen is as yet unknown.

This TCR came from a man between 18 and 35 years old in good health. Some clones in this sample may be carry-over from other donors' samples. The genes are TRBV25-1 and TRBJ2-5; no reliable D call. Sequenced input: memory CD8+ T cells from PBMCs. The sample's subset: CD45RO+ cells pooled with CCR7-negative TemRA cells. The chain's CDR3 is CASRTEPGETQYF. As DNA, the CDR3 is TGTGCCAGCAGGACGGAACCCGGTGAGACCCAGTACTTC.